This TCR beta chain was found in a study of T-cell memory formation after mild COVID-19. Germline values: CDR1 KGHSH, CDR2 LQKENI. V was cut by 3 bases and J by 2 bases, with 11 bases left in between. CDR3 length: 14 residues. This clonotype was found a few times. MiXCR, applied by TCRdb to the 5' RACE reads, yields one record per CDR3 protein. The profile shows roughly 110,000 distinct CDR3 sequences, around an eighth of them singletons. The TCR was taken from an adult woman who had mild COVID-19 (a few samples of this study predate the infection). Cell type and time point are not known. What was sequenced was PBMCs or a T cell subset sorted from them (not recorded which). The chain combines TRBV18 with TRBJ2-7; D is unclear. CDR3 amino acids: CASSPSGRTYEQYF. DNA for the CDR3: TGTGCCAGCTCACCCTCCGGAAGGACCTACGAGCAGTACTTC. The full variable domain, rest sourced from reference TRBV18 and TRBJ2-7, is NAGVMQNPRHLVRRRGQEARLRCSPMKGHSHVYWYRQLPEEGLKFMVYLQKENIIDESGMPKERFSAEFPKEGPSILRIQQVVRGDSAAYFCASSPSGRTYEQYFGPGTRLTVT.